This T cell receptor (beta chain) was obtained from a study of CD8 T cells in Susac syndrome. When the RNA was reverse transcribed, random hexamers were used with an input of about 0.5 to 1 ug. Multiplex PCR with immunoSEQ amplified the TCR beta CDR3 across 54 Vbeta and 13 Jbeta. TCRdb re-analysed the immunoSEQ multiplex PCR reads in MiXCR, keeping a single row per CDR3 protein. The sample lists 150,000 to 200,000 distinct CDR3 sequences; approximately 95% were seen once. The patients who served as multiple sclerosis controls were treatment-naive and had stable or active relapsing-remitting disease that fulfilled the revised McDonald criteria. As to this clonotype: Its antigen is unknown.

The study's findings and limits: The authors acknowledged that the study's TCR sequencing and HLA analysis involved relatively few individuals.

This CDR3 is 12 amino acids long. V lost 7 bases, J lost 2 bases, and 11 bases lay in between. In germline, CDR1 is SQVTM, CDR2 ANQGSEA. The sequence was collected from a human donor with multiple sclerosis. Sequencing was performed on CD4+ T cells from PBMCs. The chain links TRBV29-1 to TRBJ2-5; D is tentatively TRBD1 or TRBD2 (5 bases each). The CDR3 reads CSGGRQQETQYF. CDR3 DNA sequence: TGCAGCGGGGGGAGACAGCAAGAGACCCAGTACTTC. The entire variable domain, with the rest obtained from reference TRBV29-1 and TRBJ2-5, is as follows: SAVISQKPSRDICQRGTSLTIQCQVDSQVTMMFWYRQQPGQSLTLIATANQGSEATYESGFVIDKFPISRPNLTFSTLTVSNMSPEDSSIYLCSGGRQQETQYFGPGTRLLVL.